The clone carrying this TCR beta chain was found a few times. Trimming left V 7 bases short and J 0 bases short, with 12 bases between. CDR1 and CDR2 from the germline V gene are MNHNS and SASEGT. This CDR3 is 15 amino acids long. This sample was taken from a study of regulatory T cells in long-lasting Graves disease. Building the TCR beta libraries relied on iRepertoire HTBI primers, and CDR3 regions underwent Arm-PCR. TCRdb recomputed calls from the multiplex PCR reads with MiXCR, one row per CDR3 protein. In the table there are 400,000 to 500,000 distinct CDR3 sequences, around a fifth of which are singletons. Time point described: persistent/refractory GD, antithyroid drugs over 5 years with positive TRAb. RNA from PBMCs was the source of the TCR library.

The sequenced sample was peripheral blood mononuclear cells (PBMCs), obtained when the disease was refractory, from a patient treated with antithyroid drugs. This TCR derives from a female donor with Graves disease. This chain joins TRBV6-1 and TRBJ2-2; the D call may be TRBD1 or TRBD2 (5 bases each). CDR3 nucleotide sequence: TGTGCCAGCACTCCGGGGACGGCGAACACCGGGGAGCTGTTTTTT. Amino acid sequence: CASTPGTANTGELFF.